This T cell receptor beta chain comes out of a study of Ad26.COV2.S vaccination and SARS-CoV-2 variants. Study in general: Ad26.COV2.S given intramuscularly, once or twice 56 days apart.

The repertoire was sequenced with immunoSEQ multiplex PCR; TCRdb's copy has only in-frame clones and lacks some. The data contain about 370,000 clones, about 88% of them singletons. This CDR3 is built from 12 residues. Trimming shortened V by 3 bases and J by 2 bases, and 5 bases separated the two germline ends. Germline V CDR1 and CDR2: MDHEN, SYDVKM. A note on this clone: The sample has other DNA sequences that encode this CDR3 too.

Regarding treatment: some 19 received Ad26.COV2.S at low or high dose, single or two shots; a few received placebo; per-sample allocation not given. The samples date from day 63 after the first vaccine or placebo injection. This receptor was taken from a person between 18 and 59 years old who received the Ad26.COV2.S COVID-19 vaccine or a placebo. This chain links TRBV28 with TRBJ2-7; D is ambiguous. Sequencing was performed on peripheral blood, taken in a trial of Ad26.COV2.S vaccine versus placebo. CDR3: CASSFGPYEQYF. CDR3 bases: TGTGCCAGCAGTTTCGGCCCCTACGAGCAGTACTTC.